This TCR beta chain was recovered during a study of beta chain features in type 1 diabetes. Points from the study as a whole: In every one of the four CD4+ subsets, TCRB CDR3s were moderately but significantly shorter in Type 1 diabetes patients. In these data, an HLA type influence on TCRB rearrangement remained unresolved.

Of the isolated RNA, all was reverse transcribed, and so the sequenced material was expressed TCRB transcripts. Libraries were prepared by immunoSEQ multiplex PCR; TCRdb keeps only in-frame clonotypes and omits some of them. The table records about 180,000 clones, 6% to 9% of them present only once. There are 15 residues in the CDR3. The germline gives CDR1 SGHTA, CDR2 FQGNSA. Trimming pared 1 base from V and 3 bases from J, leaving 10 bases between. With respect to this clone: The antigen is not known.

CD4+ naive, central memory, regulatory and stem cell-like memory cells were sorted via CD45RO/CCR7/CD25/CD127/CD95/CD27. The TCR sequence derives from a man between 18 and 35 years old with type 1 diabetes. V is TRBV7-2 and J is TRBJ1-3; the D gene is possibly TRBD1 (5 bases). Sample: central memory CD4+ T cells from blood. For the CDR3, the DNA is TGTGCCAGCAGCTTAGGGTTCACAGGTGGAAACACCATATATTTT. It yields the protein CASSLGFTGGNTIYF.